Below, 25 T cell receptor beta chains from the same sample are listed, as sequenced in a study of T cells after yellow fever vaccination. TCRdb re-derived calls from the 5' RACE reads in MiXCR, one entry per CDR3 protein. The table has over 250,000 distinct CDR3 sequences, roughly 5.6% seen once; the top ten hold 3% to 4%. The material was CD4+ T cells sorted from PBMCs, obtained on the day of the yellow fever booster vaccination. The origin of the receptors is a man between 18 and 29 years old who received the YFV17D yellow fever vaccine.

Many counts were recorded for this clonotype. This chain connects TRBV7-8 to TRBJ2-7; TRBD2 might be the D (5 bases). Germline CDR1 reads SGHVS; CDR2 reads FQNEAQ. Trimming removed 1 base from V and 5 bases from J, with 12 bases in between. The CDR3 totals 14 residues. CDR3 nucleotide sequence: TGTGCCAGCAGCTTAGTTTTCGGAGGCCACGAGCAGTACGTC. It yields the protein CASSLVFGGHEQYV.

At least ten counts were recorded for this clonotype. The V and J genes are TRBV4-3 and TRBJ2-5, with D maybe TRBD1 (6 bases). With 1 base removed from V and 5 bases from J, the gap between germline ends came to 17 bases. Per the germline V gene, CDR1 is LGHNA and CDR2 is YSLEER. The CDR3 length is 16 residues. The CDR3 is CASSQGVGDTPETQYF. CDR3 coding DNA: TGCGCCAGCAGCCAAGGGGTCGGGGACACCCCCGAGACCCAGTACTTC.

This clonotype was picked up many times. This chain joins TRBV12-3 or TRBV12-4 and TRBJ2-7, with D tentatively TRBD1 or TRBD2 (5 bases each). The germline V and J ends were trimmed by 7 bases and 4 bases, with 17 bases remaining between them. The CDR3 extends over 14 amino acids. The DNA of the CDR3 is TGTGCCAGCAATCGGGCCGGGGCTAGGTACGAGCAGTACTTC. Encoded protein: CASNRAGARYEQYF.

This clonotype was recorded at least ten times. This chain links TRBV28 with TRBJ2-4; 7 nucleotides agree with TRBD1. Germline loops: CDR1 MDHEN, CDR2 SYDVKM. There are 14 residues in the CDR3. Germline trimming cut 6 bases from V and 1 base from J; bases unmatched to any gene: 3. The DNA of the CDR3 is TGTGCCAGCAGCTTACAGGGGGCCAAAAACATTCAGTACTTC. It codes for CASSLQGAKNIQYF.

This clonotype occurred many times. V gene TRBV3-1 combines with J gene TRBJ1-6, with 11 bases lining up with TRBD1. Germline-derived CDR1 and CDR2 are LGHDT and YNNKEL (reference sequence). This CDR3 has 16 residues. V lost 3 bases to trimming and J lost 6 bases; unmatched junction nucleotides: 4. CDR3 sequence: CASSQLGTGGNSPLHF. As DNA, the CDR3 is TGTGCCAGCAGCCAGCTTGGGACAGGGGGTAATTCACCCCTCCACTTT.

This clonotype was counted ten times or more. The chain is built from TRBV6-5 and TRBJ1-4; D perhaps matches TRBD1 (6 bases). This CDR3 is built from 17 residues. The germline V gene has CDR1 MNHEY and CDR2 SVGAGI. Trimming cost V 6 bases and J 2 bases, with 19 bases left between them. The CDR3 reads CASSPYRVSFTNEKLFF. The CDR3 nucleotides are TGTGCCAGCAGCCCATACAGGGTATCTTTCACTAATGAAAAACTGTTTTTT.

The table lists this clonotype with many counts. The gene calls are TRBV5-5 and TRBJ1-5; the match to TRBD1 covers 8 bases. V shed 4 bases and J 6 bases; nucleotides not matched to a gene: 3. The CDR3 runs 13 residues. Germline V gives CDR1 SGHKS, CDR2 YYEKEE (reference sequence). CDR3 residues: CASSPDRVQPQHF. In DNA form, the CDR3 reads TGTGCCAGCAGCCCGGACAGGGTTCAGCCCCAGCATTTT. The full variable domain, in which reference TRBV5-5 and TRBJ1-5 provide the parts outside the CDR3, is DAGVTQSPTHLIKTRGQQVTLRCSPISGHKSVSWYQQVLGQGPQFIFQYYEKEERGRGNFPDRFSARQFPNYSSELNVNALLLGDSALYLCASSPDRVQPQHFGDGTRLSIL.

This sequence joins TRBV20-1 and TRBJ2-1; D tentatively fits TRBD1 or TRBD2 (5 bases each). Trimming took off 0 bases at V and 7 bases at J, with 13 bases between the two ends. CDR3 size: 14 residues. Germline CDR1 is DFQATT and CDR2 is SNEGSKA (reference sequence). This CDR3 reads CSARDGTWGNEQFF. The CDR3 nucleotides read TGCAGTGCTAGAGATGGGACGTGGGGGAATGAGCAGTTCTTC.

This clonotype came up a few times. This chain joins TRBV6-5 and TRBJ1-6; 7 bases fit TRBD1. The CDR3 has 14 amino acids. Germline V gene sequence: CDR1 MNHEY, CDR2 SVGAGI. V lost 6 bases, J lost 13 bases, and 12 bases stayed unmatched. The CDR3 DNA is TGTGCCAGCAGCGCCGGGACAGCCTACAGGCCCCTCCACTTT. This encodes CASSAGTAYRPLHF.

This clonotype came up many times. The V gene is TRBV19, the J gene TRBJ1-2; TRBD1 might be the D (6 bases). Germline V gene lookup returns CDR1 LNHDA and CDR2 SQIVND (reference sequence). V lost 6 bases, J lost 5 bases, and 19 bases lay in between. The CDR3 is made up of 15 amino acids. Here the CDR3 reads CASRPTLMGAYGYTF. For the CDR3, the DNA is TGTGCCAGTAGGCCCACCCTTATGGGGGCTTATGGCTACACCTTC.

The V gene is TRBV6-2 or TRBV6-3, the J gene TRBJ2-7; D is unresolved. CDR1 and CDR2 from the germline V gene are MNHEY and SVGEGT. V was clipped by 5 bases and J by 0 bases, with 17 bases between them. CDR3 size: 16 residues. CDR3 in DNA: TGTGCCAGCAGTCCCCGACATGATCTCAGCTCCTACGAGCAGTACGTC. As protein: CASSPRHDLSSYEQYV.

This clonotype was counted at least ten times. This chain uses TRBV6-5 with TRBJ1-2, with D tentatively TRBD1 (6 bases). CDR3 length: 14 residues. Germline CDR1 and CDR2: MNHEY and SVGAGI. Trimming stripped 0 bases from V and 9 bases from J, with 14 bases between. The CDR3 reads CASSYSNQGRSYTF. CDR3 coding DNA: TGTGCCAGCAGTTACTCGAATCAGGGGCGAAGCTACACCTTC.

The chain joins TRBV20-1 to TRBJ1-1; D is unclear. CDR1 DFQATT and CDR2 SNEGSKA come from the germline V gene (reference sequence). Trimming took 5 bases from V and 2 from J, leaving 12 bases between them. The CDR3 is made up of 13 amino acids. The CDR3 nucleotides are TGCAGTGCTGCTGGACTCCTCAACACTGAAGCTTTCTTT. It encodes CSAAGLLNTEAFF.

This clonotype was detected a few times. V usage is TRBV15 and J usage is TRBJ2-3; 7 bases map to TRBD1. Germline V CDR1 and CDR2: LNHNV, YYDKDF (reference sequence). The trim removed 2 bases at V and 2 bases at J, leaving 7 bases unmatched. This CDR3 contains 16 residues. Written as DNA, the CDR3 is TGTGCCACCAGCAGATTGGGGACAGATTACACAGATACGCAGTATTTT. Amino acid sequence: CATSRLGTDYTDTQYF. Combining the CDR3 with reference TRBV15 and TRBJ2-3 gives the whole variable domain DAMVIQNPRYQVTQFGKPVTLSCSQTLNHNVMYWYQQKSSQAPKLLFHYYDKDFNNEADTPDNFQSRRPNTSFCFLDIRSPGLGDTAMYLCATSRLGTDYTDTQYFGPGTRLTVL.

This clonotype occurred a few times. V and J are TRBV2 and TRBJ1-4; D not resolved. V lost 2 bases to trimming and J lost 7 bases, with 14 bases between them. The germline CDR1 and CDR2 sequences are SNHLY and FYNNEI. The CDR3 runs 15 residues. CDR3 sequence (DNA): TGTGCCAGCAGTGAACGAAGCGGGGAGCGTGAAAAACTGTTTTTT. The encoded protein is CASSERSGEREKLFF.

The chain combines TRBV11-2 with TRBJ1-6, with D maybe TRBD1 (5 bases). The ends were cut back, 1 base at V and 7 bases at J, with 14 bases in the middle. The CDR3 runs 16 residues. CDR1 is SGHAT, CDR2 FQNNGV, per germline. Written as DNA, the CDR3 is TGTGCCAGCAGCTTAGTTCGTGCTGGGGGGAATTCACCCCTCCACTTT. Residues: CASSLVRAGGNSPLHF.

A few counts support this clonotype. The DNA of the CDR3 is TGTGCCAGCAGGATCCTTGGAGGTACGCAGTATTTT. Residues: CASRILGGTQYF. The chain carries TRBV2 and TRBJ2-3; tentatively, D is TRBD2 (5 bases). The CDR3 consists of 12 residues. V lost 6 bases to trimming and J lost 8 bases, with 12 bases between them. Germline V gene sequence: CDR1 SNHLY, CDR2 FYNNEI.

This clonotype has more than one count but fewer than ten. The gene calls are TRBV20-1 and TRBJ1-5, with unresolved D. Per the germline V gene, CDR1 is DFQATT and CDR2 is SNEGSKA (reference sequence). V was clipped by 1 base and J by 6 bases, with 13 bases between them. The CDR3 is made up of 14 amino acids. The chain's CDR3 is CSARAGSGGQPQHF. The DNA of the CDR3 is TGCAGTGCTAGAGCCGGGTCGGGCGGTCAGCCCCAGCATTTT.

V is TRBV5-1 and J is TRBJ1-2; 7 bases line up with TRBD1. The CDR3 extends over 16 amino acids. V lost 0 bases, J lost 2 bases, and 7 bases stayed unmatched. CDR1 is SGHRS and CDR2 is YFSETQ in the germline V gene. CDR3 loop: CASSLGTLGQNYGYTF. Written as DNA, the CDR3 is TGCGCCAGCAGCTTGGGAACACTGGGACAGAACTATGGCTACACCTTC.

This clonotype occurred many times. The chain uses TRBV7-9 and TRBJ2-7; D is ambiguous. V lost 5 bases and J 4 bases, leaving 6 bases between the germline ends. The CDR3 runs to 11 residues. Germline V lookup: CDR1 SEHNR, CDR2 FQNEAQ (reference sequence). CDR3 DNA sequence: TGTGCCAGCAGCCTCGTGTACGAGCAGTACTTC. Translation: CASSLVYEQYF.

This clonotype was observed many times. The chain couples TRBV5-1 to TRBJ1-4, with 8 positions matching TRBD1. The CDR3 loop spans 15 amino acids. V shed 4 bases, J shed 6 bases, and the junction held 8 bases outside the gene matches. Per the germline V gene, CDR1 is SGHRS and CDR2 is YFSETQ. The CDR3 region has the DNA TGCGCCAGCAGCACGGGCAGGGGGCCTTATGAAAAACTGTTTTTT. Translated: CASSTGRGPYEKLFF.

This clonotype was picked up many times. This sequence joins TRBV28 and TRBJ1-1; no reliable D call. The V end lost 7 bases, the J end lost 5 bases, and 8 bases lay between the germline ends. From germline, CDR1 is MDHEN and CDR2 SYDVKM. This CDR3 contains 11 residues. In DNA, the CDR3 is TGTGCCAGCACCTTGTGGACTGAAGCTTTCTTT. Protein product: CASTLWTEAFF.

The rearrangement links TRBV5-1 to TRBJ1-1; D possibly corresponds to TRBD1 (5 bases). The CDR3 runs to 13 residues. V shed 2 bases and J shed 4 bases, with 9 bases lying between them. Germline V gene data show CDR1 as SGHRS and CDR2 as YFSETQ. The CDR3 spells CASSFRVSTEAFF. The CDR3 region has the DNA TGCGCCAGCAGCTTCAGGGTCAGCACTGAAGCTTTCTTT.

This clonotype occurred a few times. The rearrangement uses TRBV12-3 or TRBV12-4 and TRBJ1-2; TRBD1 aligns across 8 bases. V lost 6 bases and J lost 2; bases outside the gene matches: 11. This CDR3 has 16 residues. In nucleotides, the CDR3 is TGTGCCAGCAGACCCTACCCCCACAGGGGGAACTATGGCTACACCTTC. Its translation: CASRPYPHRGNYGYTF.

The rearrangement joins TRBV4-3 to TRBJ2-1; D perhaps matches TRBD2 (6 bases). There are 17 residues in the CDR3. Germline V gives CDR1 LGHNA, CDR2 YSLEER. Deletions cut 1 base from V and 0 bases from J, with 13 bases between. The CDR3 bases are TGCGCCAGCAGCCAAGTAGCAACGGGGGACTCCTACAATGAGCAGTTCTTC. Its translation: CASSQVATGDSYNEQFF.